Listed below are T cell receptor beta chains from one sample, sequenced in a study of response to subunit inactivated influenza vaccine. TCRdb reprocessed the RT-PCR reads with MiXCR, giving one entry per CDR3 protein. The sample lists some 640,000 distinct CDR3 sequences; approximately 13% were seen once. The sequencing here drew on PBMCs from blood, taken 14 to 15 days before vaccination. The receptors come from a man between 50 and 59 years old who received an inactivated influenza vaccine. The CDR3 runs from the conserved cysteine through the conserved F or W. Fields, in order: J gene, clone size, D gene, V gene, CDR3 length, CDR3 protein, CDR3 DNA. D genes are given only for firm matches. Rows give clone size only sometimes, using once, few, many, or a class for an expanded clone.

j_call: TRBJ2-7
clone_size: many
d_call: TRBD2
v_call: TRBV7-2
cdr3_length: 15
cdr3_aa: CASSWRAGTVREQYF
cdr3_nt: TGTGCCAGCAGCTGGCGAGCGGGGACCGTTAGGGAGCAGTACTTC

j_call: TRBJ2-6
clone_size: few
d_call: TRBD1
v_call: TRBV5-1
cdr3_length: 19
cdr3_aa: CASNRKPGQDYSGANVLTF
cdr3_nt: TGCGCCAGCAACCGAAAGCCGGGACAGGACTACTCTGGGGCCAACGTCCTGACTTTC

j_call: TRBJ2-5
clone_size: few
d_call: TRBD2
v_call: TRBV4-2
cdr3_length: 16
cdr3_aa: CASSQFGLAGIETQYF
cdr3_nt: TGTGCCAGCAGCCAATTCGGACTAGCGGGGATAGAGACCCAGTACTTC

j_call: TRBJ1-6
clone_size: few
d_call: -
v_call: TRBV4-2
cdr3_length: 16
cdr3_aa: CASSHQQGSSNSPLHF
cdr3_nt: TGTGCCAGCAGCCACCAACAGGGAAGTAGCAATTCACCCCTCCACTTT

j_call: TRBJ1-4
clone_size: -
d_call: -
v_call: TRBV12-3/TRBV12-4
cdr3_length: 12
cdr3_aa: CASSLVDGKLFF
cdr3_nt: TGTGCCAGCAGTTTAGTTGACGGAAAACTGTTTTTT

j_call: TRBJ1-1
clone_size: -
d_call: -
v_call: TRBV15
cdr3_length: 15
cdr3_aa: CASRPGSSSNTEAFF
cdr3_nt: TGTGCCTCCAGGCCGGGCAGCTCATCGAACACTGAAGCTTTCTTT

j_call: TRBJ2-7
clone_size: few
d_call: TRBD2
v_call: TRBV20-1
cdr3_length: 14
cdr3_aa: CSARGRGGTYEQYF
cdr3_nt: TGCAGTGCTAGAGGTCGGGGGGGAACCTACGAGCAGTACTTC

j_call: TRBJ2-3
clone_size: few
d_call: TRBD2
v_call: TRBV7-8
cdr3_length: 15
cdr3_aa: CASRWVAGSTDTQYF
cdr3_nt: TGTGCCTCACGTTGGGTAGCGGGGAGCACAGATACGCAGTATTTT

j_call: TRBJ2-3
clone_size: -
d_call: TRBD2
v_call: TRBV28
cdr3_length: 20
cdr3_aa: CASSFPRGWASGTGTDTQYF
cdr3_nt: TGTGCCAGCAGTTTTCCTCGGGGATGGGCTAGCGGGACTGGCACAGATACGCAGTATTTT

j_call: TRBJ1-1
clone_size: -
d_call: TRBD1
v_call: TRBV28
cdr3_length: 13
cdr3_aa: CANRQGWNTEAFF
cdr3_nt: TGTGCCAACCGACAGGGCTGGAACACTGAAGCTTTCTTT

j_call: TRBJ2-1
clone_size: few
d_call: TRBD1
v_call: TRBV9
cdr3_length: 15
cdr3_aa: CASSARQGPYNEQFF
cdr3_nt: TGTGCCAGCAGCGCGAGACAGGGACCCTACAATGAGCAGTTCTTC

j_call: TRBJ1-6
clone_size: few
d_call: -
v_call: TRBV27
cdr3_length: 15
cdr3_aa: CASSLGGVRNSPLHF
cdr3_nt: TGTGCCAGCAGCTTAGGGGGGGTGCGGAATTCACCCCTCCACTTT

j_call: TRBJ2-7
clone_size: -
d_call: -
v_call: TRBV5-1
cdr3_length: 13
cdr3_aa: CASSLESGYELSF
cdr3_nt: TGCGCCAGCAGCTTGGAATCAGGTTACGAGCTGTCCTTC

j_call: TRBJ2-5
clone_size: few
d_call: -
v_call: TRBV5-1
cdr3_length: 16
cdr3_aa: CASSLTGQHSPETQYF
cdr3_nt: TGCGCCAGCAGCTTGACAGGGCAGCACAGTCCGGAGACCCAGTACTTC

j_call: TRBJ1-1
clone_size: -
d_call: -
v_call: TRBV29-1
cdr3_length: 13
cdr3_aa: CSVVGIMNTEAFF
cdr3_nt: TGCAGCGTTGTGGGGATCATGAACACTGAAGCTTTCTTT